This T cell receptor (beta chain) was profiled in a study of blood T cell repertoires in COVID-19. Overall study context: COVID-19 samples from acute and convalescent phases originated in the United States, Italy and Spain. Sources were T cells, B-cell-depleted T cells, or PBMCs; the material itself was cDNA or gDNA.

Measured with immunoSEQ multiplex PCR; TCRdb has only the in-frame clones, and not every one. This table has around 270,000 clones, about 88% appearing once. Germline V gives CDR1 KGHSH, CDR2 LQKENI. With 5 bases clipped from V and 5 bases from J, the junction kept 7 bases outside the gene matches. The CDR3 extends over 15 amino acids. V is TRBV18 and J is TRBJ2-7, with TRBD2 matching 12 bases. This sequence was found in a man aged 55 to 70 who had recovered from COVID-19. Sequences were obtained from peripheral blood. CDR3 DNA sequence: TGTGCCAGCTCAACAAAGACTAGCGGGGGCCACGAGCAGTACTTC. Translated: CASSTKTSGGHEQYF.